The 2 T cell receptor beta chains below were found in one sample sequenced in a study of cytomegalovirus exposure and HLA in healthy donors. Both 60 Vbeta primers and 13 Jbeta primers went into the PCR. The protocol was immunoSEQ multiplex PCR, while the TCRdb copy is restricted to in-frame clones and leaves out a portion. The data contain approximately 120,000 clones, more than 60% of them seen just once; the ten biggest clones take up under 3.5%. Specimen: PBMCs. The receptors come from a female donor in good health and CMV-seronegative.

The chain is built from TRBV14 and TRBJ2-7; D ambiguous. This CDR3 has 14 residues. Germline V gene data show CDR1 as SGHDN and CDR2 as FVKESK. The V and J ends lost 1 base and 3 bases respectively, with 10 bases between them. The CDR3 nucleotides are TGTGCCAGCAGCCAAGGGGCAGCAATCTACGAGCAGTACTTC. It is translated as CASSQGAAIYEQYF.

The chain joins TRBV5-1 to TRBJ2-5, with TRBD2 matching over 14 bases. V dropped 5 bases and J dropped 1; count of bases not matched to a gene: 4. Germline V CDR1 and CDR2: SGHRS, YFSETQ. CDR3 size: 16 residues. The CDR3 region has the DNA TGCGCCAGCAGACCCGGGACTAGCGGGGGCCAAGAGACCCAGTACTTC. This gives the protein CASRPGTSGGQETQYF.